This T cell receptor beta chain was recovered during a study of monozygotic twins with inflammatory bowel disease. Germline V gives CDR1 MNHEY, CDR2 SVGAGI. The CDR3 has 11 amino acids. TCRdb re-called the 5' RACE reads; one entry per CDR3 protein, DNA not given. The listing records roughly 120,000 distinct CDR3 sequences. The chain joins TRBV6-5 to TRBJ2-1; TCRdb outputs TRBD2, but without DNA this stays unchecked. Sequencing was performed on blood. The receptor comes from a human donor with ulcerative colitis or Crohn's disease, or a healthy co-twin of an affected twin (not recorded which). CDR3 protein: CASSRAGEQFF.